The 17 T cell receptor beta chains given below trace back to one sample, sequenced in a study of T cell responses to AZD1222 COVID-19 vaccine. Sequencing was performed with immunoSEQ multiplex PCR; in TCRdb, only in-frame clones are kept and a portion is missing. The repertoire has roughly 190,000 clones, under 95% of them found once; the top ten carry roughly 0.98%. This material consisted of peripheral blood, taken on day 0 of AZD1222 vaccination. Receptors were obtained from an adult in good health.

This clone was detected once. The chain links TRBV7-3 to TRBJ2-1; D may correspond to TRBD1 or TRBD2 (5 bases each). There are 15 residues in the CDR3. Per germline, CDR1 SGHTA and CDR2 FQGTGA. V was pared by 3 bases and J by 2 bases, with 11 bases between. The CDR3 region is CASSLGDSTYNEQFF. As DNA, the CDR3 is TGTGCCAGCAGCTTGGGAGACAGTACCTACAATGAGCAGTTCTTC.

The rearrangement uses TRBV5-1 and TRBJ2-2; TRBD1 matches at 10 bases. CDR3 length: 16 amino acids. The junction had 6 bases not matched to a gene; V was cut back by 0 bases and J by 7 bases. Germline CDR1 and CDR2: SGHRS and YFSETQ. CDR3 region: CASSLALDRGNGELFF. The CDR3 DNA reads as TGCGCCAGCAGCTTGGCCCTGGACAGGGGGAACGGGGAGCTGTTTTTT.

The chain uses TRBV5-1 and TRBJ2-1, with no clear D. This CDR3 has 14 residues. Germline CDR1 is SGHRS and CDR2 is YFSETQ. V lost 0 bases, J lost 5 bases, and 9 bases lay in between. DNA for the CDR3: TGCGCCAGCAGCTTGGTCGTAGGGAACAATGAGCAGTTCTTC. The encoded protein is CASSLVVGNNEQFF.

This rearrangement joins TRBV28 to TRBJ2-7, with D possibly matching TRBD1 (6 bases). The V gene lost 5 bases and the J gene lost 2 bases, with 19 bases spanning the gap. This CDR3 contains 16 residues. CDR1 is MDHEN and CDR2 is SYDVKM in the germline V gene. The CDR3: CASSRHLGQKTYEQYF. The CDR3 nucleotides read TGTGCCAGCAGTCGACACCTAGGACAGAAAACCTACGAGCAGTACTTC.

The rearrangement links TRBV27 to TRBJ2-1; TRBD2 agrees at 10 bases. The V segment lost 8 bases and the J segment 3 bases; nucleotides outside the gene matches: 7. In germline, CDR1 is MNHEY, CDR2 SMNVEV (reference sequence). This CDR3 contains 15 residues. The CDR3 DNA reads as TGTGCCAGCGCCGAGAGCGGGGGGGACTACAATGAGCAGTTCTTC. It translates to CASAESGGDYNEQFF.

The rearrangement uses TRBV6-6 and TRBJ1-6; 7 nucleotides align to TRBD1. V lost 6 bases to trimming and J lost 11 bases; unmatched junction nucleotides: 7. CDR1 MNHNY and CDR2 SVGAGI come from the germline V gene (reference sequence). This CDR3 is 13 amino acids long. This CDR3 is CASSGTAAPPLHF. The CDR3 nucleotides are TGTGCCAGCAGCGGGACAGCGGCGCCACCCCTCCACTTT.

The chain joins TRBV19 to TRBJ2-7; 10 bases fit TRBD1. Germline CDR1 and CDR2: LNHDA and SQIVND (reference sequence). CDR3 length: 15 residues. V was clipped by 3 bases and J by 6 bases; unmatched bases: 8. CDR3 in amino acids: CASSIPTGTGVEQYF. The CDR3 DNA reads as TGTGCCAGTAGTATCCCAACCGGGACAGGGGTCGAGCAGTACTTC.

This chain links TRBV10-3 with TRBJ2-7, with D possibly being TRBD1 (6 bases). The germline gives CDR1 ENHRY, CDR2 SYGVKD. The CDR3 runs 13 residues. Trimming stripped 3 bases from V and 7 bases from J, with 13 bases between. Here the CDR3 reads CAISDWDTAEQYF. The CDR3 coding sequence is TGTGCCATCAGTGATTGGGACACCGCTGAGCAGTACTTC.

The chain recombines TRBV9 with TRBJ2-7; 11 nucleotides line up with TRBD2. The CDR3 totals 16 residues. Trimming took 0 bases from V and 2 from J; bases not matched to a gene: 4. Per the germline V gene, CDR1 is SGDLS and CDR2 is YYNGEE. CDR3 DNA: TGTGCCAGCAGCGTAGCTATGACTAGCGGGGCCTACGAGCAGTACTTC. Its translation is CASSVAMTSGAYEQYF.

The V call is TRBV5-4, the J call TRBJ1-1; D call uncertain. This CDR3 region has 14 residues. V was shortened by 0 bases and J by 10 bases, with 16 bases between the two germline ends. Germline loops: CDR1 SGHNT, CDR2 YYREEE (reference sequence). This chain's CDR3 is CASSLGGVGRGAFF. The DNA for the CDR3 is TGTGCCAGCAGCTTGGGTGGAGTTGGGCGGGGAGCTTTCTTT. Full variable domain (outside the CDR3, taken from reference TRBV5-4 and TRBJ1-1): ETGVTQSPTHLIKTRGQQVTLRCSSQSGHNTVSWYQQALGQGPQFIFQYYREEENGRGNFPPRFSGLQFPNYSSELNVNALELDDSALYLCASSLGGVGRGAFFGQGTRLTVV.

V gene TRBV27 combines with J gene TRBJ2-7, with D perhaps TRBD2 (6 bases). With 4 bases removed from V and 5 bases from J, the gap between germline ends came to 24 bases. Germline V CDR1 and CDR2: MNHEY, SMNVEV (reference sequence). The length of the CDR3 is 17 residues. Here the CDR3 reads CASSSGFIGSGSHEQYF. CDR3 nucleotide sequence: TGTGCCAGCAGTTCGGGCTTCATCGGTAGCGGATCCCACGAGCAGTACTTC.

The rearrangement joins TRBV2 to TRBJ1-1, with D tentatively TRBD1 (6 bases). CDR1 and CDR2 (germline): SNHLY, FYNNEI. The CDR3 has 14 amino acids. V lost 4 bases to trimming and J lost 2 bases, with 11 bases between them. CDR3 DNA sequence: TGTGCCAGCAGTGGCGGGACACTAAACACTGAAGCTTTCTTT. Translation: CASSGGTLNTEAFF. The full variable domain, in which reference TRBV2 and TRBJ1-1 provide the parts outside the CDR3, is EPEVTQTPSHQVTQMGQEVILRCVPISNHLYFYWYRQILGQKVEFLVSFYNNEISEKSEIFDDQFSVERPDGSNFTLKIRSTKLEDSAMYFCASSGGTLNTEAFFGQGTRLTVV.

This clone was seen a handful of times. The rearrangement joins TRBV20-1 to TRBJ2-5; D gene uncertain. Trimming left V 4 bases short and J 7 bases short, with 10 bases between. Germline lookup yields CDR1 DFQATT and CDR2 SNEGSKA (reference sequence). The CDR3 runs 11 residues. The DNA of the CDR3 is TGCAGTGCTATATCCTACAGGACCCAGTACTTC. Translation: CSAISYRTQYF.

This chain connects TRBV5-4 to TRBJ2-7; D perhaps matches TRBD1 (6 bases). Germline V CDR1 and CDR2: SGHNT, YYREEE (reference sequence). V was trimmed by 4 bases and J by 6 bases, leaving 8 bases between them. This CDR3 region has 11 residues. The CDR3 sequence: CASSLRGEQYF. CDR3 sequence (DNA): TGTGCCAGCAGCCTCAGGGGCGAGCAGTACTTC. The full variable domain, with the rest looked up from reference TRBV5-4 and TRBJ2-7, is ETGVTQSPTHLIKTRGQQVTLRCSSQSGHNTVSWYQQALGQGPQFIFQYYREEENGRGNFPPRFSGLQFPNYSSELNVNALELDDSALYLCASSLRGEQYFGPGTRLTVT.

The gene calls are TRBV6-2 or TRBV6-3 and TRBJ2-1; D ambiguous. CDR3 length equals 12 residues. Looked up from germline, CDR1 is MNHEY and CDR2 is SVGEGT. V lost 5 bases and J 6 bases, leaving 8 bases between the germline ends. The CDR3 spells CASSHWGNEQFF. CDR3 in DNA: TGTGCCAGCAGTCACTGGGGCAATGAGCAGTTCTTC.

The CDR3: CASSIAARGSYEQYF. The CDR3 coding sequence is TGTGCCAGTAGTATAGCTGCTAGGGGCTCCTACGAGCAGTACTTC. The gene calls are TRBV19 and TRBJ2-7, with D perhaps TRBD1 (5 bases). Trimming removed 1 base from V and 0 bases from J, with 10 bases in between. This CDR3 region has 15 residues. Germline V gene sequence: CDR1 LNHDA, CDR2 SQIVND (reference sequence).

The chain recombines TRBV21-1 with TRBJ1-6; the D call in the table, TRBD1, was not verified against the DNA. TRBV21-1 is described as a pseudogene. The CDR3 has 17 amino acids. CDR3 DNA: TGTGCCAGCAGCACGGACAGAGCGATATATTATAATTCACCCCTCCACTTT. Its translation: CASSTDRAIYYNSPLHF.